This TCR beta chain was identified during a study of metastatic and nonmetastatic thyroid tumors. Study as a whole: Malignant and benign thyroid patients had repertoires compared in peripheral blood and tumor or nodule tissue. Regarding the study as a whole: According to reports, the diversity of TCR beta was significantly higher in malignant thyroid tumors than in benign nodules, and this held in both blood and tumor samples.

Every patient underwent thyroid surgery untreated. For this clone: Its antigen is currently unknown. One base away lies a much larger clone, so this may be a sequencing read error.

MiXCR re-clonotyped the PCR reads for TCRdb. Found here are around 41,000 clones, roughly 13% of them singletons; the top ten hold around 9.5%. The TCR comes from a female donor with papillary thyroid cancer or a benign thyroid nodule (not recorded which). Some clones in this sample may be carry-over from other donors' samples. The sample taken for sequencing was blood.

The CDR3 sequence: CASIPGQGKNQPQHF. The CDR3 coding sequence is TGTGCCAGCATCCCCGGACAGGGGAAAAATCAGCCCCAGCATTTT. This chain links TRBV14 with TRBJ1-5; 9 bases map to TRBD1. Trimming at V came to 7 bases and at J to 4 bases, leaving 8 bases not matched to a gene. The CDR3 totals 15 residues. In germline, CDR1 is SGHDN, CDR2 FVKESK.